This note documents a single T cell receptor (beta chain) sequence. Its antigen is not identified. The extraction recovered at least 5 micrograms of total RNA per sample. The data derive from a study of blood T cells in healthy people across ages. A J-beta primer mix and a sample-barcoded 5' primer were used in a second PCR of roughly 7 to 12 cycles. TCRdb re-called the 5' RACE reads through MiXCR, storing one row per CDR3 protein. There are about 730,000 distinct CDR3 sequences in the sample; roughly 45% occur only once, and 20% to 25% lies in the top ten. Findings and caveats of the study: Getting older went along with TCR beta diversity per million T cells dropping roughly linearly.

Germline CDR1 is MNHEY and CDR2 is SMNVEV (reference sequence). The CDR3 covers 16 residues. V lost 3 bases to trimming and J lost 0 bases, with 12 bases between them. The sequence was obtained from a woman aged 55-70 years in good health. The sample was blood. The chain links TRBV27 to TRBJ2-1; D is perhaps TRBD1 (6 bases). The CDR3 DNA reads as TGTGCCAGCAGTTTTAGGACAGTTAGCTCCTACAATGAGCAGTTCTTC. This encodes CASSFRTVSSYNEQFF.